The clone carrying this T cell receptor beta chain came up once. The antigen is undetermined. This sample is part of a study of cytomegalovirus exposure and HLA in healthy donors. Study-level background: In a later analysis, the 110 or so validation repertoires were reported to have used the same platform as the 550 to 850 first-cohort repertoires. Overall study results and limits: Overall, roughly 170 TCR beta chains were annotated as cytomegalovirus-associated. Rarity held for most TCR sequences, but there were some public TCRs that occurred in many donors.

The CDR3 is 15 residues long. Germline values: CDR1 KGHSH, CDR2 LQKENI. The ends lost 2 bases at V and 8 bases at J; junction bases unmatched: 6. Here immunoSEQ multiplex PCR was the method, and the copy in TCRdb shows in-frame clones only, minus some. The sample has about 220,000 clones, around nine tenths seen once. Sequenced material: PBMCs. The chain couples TRBV18 to TRBJ1-5; 10 bases align to TRBD1. The sequence was collected from a woman aged 18-30 years in good health and CMV-seronegative. DNA of the CDR3: TGTGCCAGCTCACCATTTGGTGGACAGGGGGAGCCCCAGCATTTT. The encoded protein is CASSPFGGQGEPQHF. The full variable domain, with the rest looked up from reference TRBV18 and TRBJ1-5, is NAGVMQNPRHLVRRRGQEARLRCSPMKGHSHVYWYRQLPEEGLKFMVYLQKENIIDESGMPKERFSAEFPKEGPSILRIQQVVRGDSAAYFCASSPFGGQGEPQHFGDGTRLSIL.